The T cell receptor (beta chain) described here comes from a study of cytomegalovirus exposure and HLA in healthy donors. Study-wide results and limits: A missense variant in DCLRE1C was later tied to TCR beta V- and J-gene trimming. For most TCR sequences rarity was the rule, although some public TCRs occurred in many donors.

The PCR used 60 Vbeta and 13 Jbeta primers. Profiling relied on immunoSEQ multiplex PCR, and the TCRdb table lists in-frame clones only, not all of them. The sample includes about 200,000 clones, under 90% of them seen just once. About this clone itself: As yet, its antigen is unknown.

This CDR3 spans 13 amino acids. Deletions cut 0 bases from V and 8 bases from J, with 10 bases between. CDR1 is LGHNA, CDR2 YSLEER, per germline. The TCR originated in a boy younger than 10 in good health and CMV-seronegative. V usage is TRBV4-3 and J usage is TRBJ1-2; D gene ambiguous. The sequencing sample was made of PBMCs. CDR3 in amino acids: CASSQDRGSGYTF. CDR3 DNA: TGCGCCAGCAGCCAAGATAGAGGGAGCGGCTACACCTTC.